The clone carrying this T cell receptor (beta chain) was seen more than once but under ten times. Its specificity is unknown. TCRdb's copy holds only in-frame clones and misses some; the assay was immunoSEQ multiplex PCR. The table records about 670,000 clones, about two thirds of them present only once. The CDR3 covers 13 residues. Germline V lookup: CDR1 MDHEN, CDR2 SYDVKM. The V and J ends lost 5 bases and 4 bases respectively, with 11 bases between them. The data stem from a study of shared clonotypes between healthy human individuals. Study as a whole: Three plates each covered CD4 naive and memory; CD8 naive two, CD8 memory one.

The study's findings and limits: Larger richness was generally estimated for naive than memory subsets.

This clonotype was sampled from a woman aged 25-40 years in good health. This chain links TRBV28 with TRBJ1-2, with D possibly being TRBD1 (6 bases). Material for sequencing was memory CD4+ T cells sorted from blood. Subset indicated: CD45RA-negative fraction. The CDR3 region is CASSTTGTYGYTF. DNA of the CDR3: TGTGCCAGCAGTACGACAGGTACCTATGGCTACACCTTC.